These T cell receptor beta chains were read from a single sample in a study of shared clonotypes between healthy human individuals. The assay was immunoSEQ multiplex PCR, and TCRdb's table has in-frame clones only and misses some. The profile shows some 630,000 clones, less than 80% of them singletons. The sample comprised memory CD4+ T cells sorted from blood. The receptors come from a young woman in good health. Both conserved end residues are part of each CDR3. The order of the fields is D gene, V gene, J gene, clone size, CDR3 DNA, CDR3 protein. A D gene is named only where the DNA matches it firmly. The size entry is marked missing in some rows and otherwise reads once, few, many or a size class.

TRBD2	TRBV29-1	TRBJ2-7	.	TGCAGCGCTAAAAGGGATGCTAGCGGAACCTACGAGCAGTACTTC	CSAKRDASGTYEQYF
.	TRBV11-2	TRBJ2-7	.	TGTGCCAGCAGCCCCGCTGGGGGCCCCTACGAGCAGTACTTC	CASSPAGGPYEQYF
.	TRBV9	TRBJ2-2	few	TGTGCCAGCAGCGTAGGTCGGTCCACCGGGGAGCTGTTTTTT	CASSVGRSTGELFF
.	TRBV11-2	TRBJ2-1	.	TGTGCCAGCAGCTCTGCCGGGACTTACTACAATGAGCAGTTCTTC	CASSSAGTYYNEQFF
TRBD2	TRBV19	TRBJ2-7	few	TGTGCCAGTAGTATAGATGAAGGGACTAGGATTTCGCAGTACTTC	CASSIDEGTRISQYF
.	TRBV14	TRBJ2-7	.	TGTGCCAGCAGCCAGACAAATAACTACGAGCAGTACTTC	CASSQTNNYEQYF
.	TRBV2	TRBJ1-2	few	TGTGCCAGCAGTGGAAGGCCTAACTATGGCTACACCTTC	CASSGRPNYGYTF
TRBD1	TRBV7-2	TRBJ2-5	once	TGTGCCAGCAGCCAACGGGGACAGGCGGAGACCCAGTACTTC	CASSQRGQAETQYF
.	TRBV5-1	TRBJ1-5	.	TGCGCCAGCAGCTTATGGGGTGAAAGCAATCAGCCCCAGCATTTT	CASSLWGESNQPQHF
TRBD1	TRBV10-3	TRBJ2-7	.	TGTGCCATCAGTGGGGGACAGGGAAAGGACGCCGGCTTTTTTAACGAGCAGTACTTC	CAISGGQGKDAGFFNEQYF
TRBD1	TRBV19	TRBJ1-2	.	TGTGCCAGTAGTATAGACGGGACAGTCGGGTATGGCTACACCTTC	CASSIDGTVGYGYTF
.	TRBV28	TRBJ1-5	many	TGTGCCAGCATATCGTTGTCAGGTGGCAATCAGCCCCAGCATTTT	CASISLSGGNQPQHF
TRBD2	TRBV9	TRBJ2-6	.	TGTGCCAGCAGCGCGAGTCCTCCCGGGAGGGGACCTTTGTCTGGGGCCAACGTCCTGACTTTC	CASSASPPGRGPLSGANVLTF
.	TRBV23-1	TRBJ1-4	.	TGCGCCAGCAGTCAACGTATTCCCCTAGCAAGAGAAAAACTGTTTTTT	CASSQRIPLAREKLFF
.	TRBV7-8	TRBJ1-5	.	TGTGCCAGCAGCCAGGGGTGGCTGGGGGGCAATCAGCCCCAGCATTTT	CASSQGWLGGNQPQHF
.	TRBV18	TRBJ1-5	.	TGTGCCAGCTCACCACGGGAGACAATGATGCCCCAGGACAGCAATCAGCCCCAGCATTTT	CASSPRETMMPQDSNQPQHF
TRBD1	TRBV19	TRBJ1-1	.	TGTGCCAGTAGTTCTCAGGGGGACACTGAAGCTTTCTTT	CASSSQGDTEAFF
TRBD2	TRBV18	TRBJ2-1	.	TGTGCCAGCTCCGGACTAGTTTTGACCAATGAGCAGTTCTTC	CASSGLVLTNEQFF
.	TRBV30	TRBJ1-2	.	TGTGCCTGGATACCACCAGGGATCTATGGCTACACCTTC	CAWIPPGIYGYTF
.	TRBV25-1	TRBJ1-1	few	TGTGCCAGCAGTGGTCCTAGGACAGAAATGAACACTGAAGCTTTCTTT	CASSGPRTEMNTEAFF
.	TRBV7-2	TRBJ1-2	few	TGTGCCAGCAGCCGACAGCGAGACTATGGCTACACCTTC	CASSRQRDYGYTF
TRBD2	TRBV18	TRBJ2-2	.	TGTGCCAGCTCAAGCGGGAGACTGAACACCGGGGAGCTGTTTTTT	CASSSGRLNTGELFF
TRBD1	TRBV5-4	TRBJ1-1	.	TGTGCCAGCAGCTGGGGACAGGGTGGGAACACTGAAGCTTTCTTT	CASSWGQGGNTEAFF
TRBD1	TRBV10-3	TRBJ1-2	.	TGTGCCATCAGTGAAGGACAGGGGGCAGTACCCTATGGCTACACCTTC	CAISEGQGAVPYGYTF
.	TRBV7-9	TRBJ2-7	few	TGTGCCAGCAGCTTAGGTTGGCGGAACTACGAGCAGTACTTC	CASSLGWRNYEQYF
.	TRBV6-5	TRBJ2-2	few	TGTGCCACAGGAGAGGGAAGCGGCACCGGGGAGCTGTTTTTT	CATGEGSGTGELFF
.	TRBV29-1	TRBJ2-5	.	TGCAGCCTAGGATCAGGCGGCGGCGAGACCCAGTACTTC	CSLGSGGGETQYF
TRBD1	TRBV28	TRBJ1-5	.	TGTGCCAGCAGTCACGGGACAGCCCTAGGAAATCAGCCCCAGCATTTT	CASSHGTALGNQPQHF
.	TRBV18	TRBJ1-3	many	TGTGCCAGCTCACCCGCCGGGACCGACGCTGGAAACACCATATATTTT	CASSPAGTDAGNTIYF
.	TRBV5-1	TRBJ1-1	.	TGCGCCAGCAGCTCTAGAGCGGTGGTCGAGGAAATTCTGATGACTGAAGCTTTCTTT	CASSSRAVVEEILMTEAFF
.	TRBV5-1	TRBJ2-1	.	TGCGCCAGCAGCCCGGCCCGACCCTCCTACAATGAGCAGTTCTTC	CASSPARPSYNEQFF
.	TRBV7-9	TRBJ2-7	.	TGTGCCAGCAGCCCCCGAGACGCCACCTACGAGCAGTACTTC	CASSPRDATYEQYF
TRBD1	TRBV30	TRBJ1-2	.	TGTGCCGGTACGACAGGGGGCTGGAACTATGGCTACACCTTC	CAGTTGGWNYGYTF
TRBD2	TRBV19	TRBJ2-1	.	TGTGCCAGTAGTGCAAGACTAGCGGGAGCCAGATACAATGAGCAGTTCTTC	CASSARLAGARYNEQFF
TRBD2	TRBV14	TRBJ2-7	.	TGTGCCAGCAGCCAAATGGCGGGAGGCTCCTACGAGCAGTACTTC	CASSQMAGGSYEQYF
TRBD1	TRBV4-2	TRBJ1-2	.	TGTGCCAGCAGTCCCGACAGGGACAACTATGGCTACACCTTC	CASSPDRDNYGYTF